This T cell receptor (beta chain) is drawn from a study of blood T cell repertoires in COVID-19. Across the study: Sample material is recorded as cDNA or gDNA derived from T cells, B-cell-depleted T cells, or PBMCs.

Losses at the gene ends were 5 bases for V and 5 bases for J; bases not matched to a gene: 8. Germline V gene lookup returns CDR1 SGHVS and CDR2 FQNEAQ. The CDR3 has 15 residues. Authors' methods: Amplification of reference gene primers was used by the study to estimate nucleated cell counts. This table comes from immunoSEQ multiplex PCR, and its TCRdb copy is limited to in-frame clones, with some not included. V, J and clone size are those of that table, while D and trimming were read from the DNA. The sample comprises 150,000 to 160,000 clones, around 83% of which are singletons, and around 10% rests with the top ten.

The sample was peripheral blood. This chain links TRBV7-8 with TRBJ1-2; TRBD1 agrees at 10 bases. This receptor was obtained from a woman aged 55-75 years with COVID-19, enrolled during active disease. The CDR3 DNA reads TGTGCCAGCAGCCCAGACAGGGGGCTCAGATATGGCTACACCTTC. It is translated as CASSPDRGLRYGYTF.